These T cell receptor beta chains were read from a single sample in a study of cytomegalovirus exposure and HLA in healthy donors. Clones were read by immunoSEQ multiplex PCR, and TCRdb kept only the in-frame ones, dropping some. The data show roughly 170,000 clones, around 83% seen once. Material: PBMCs. The receptors were gathered from a man aged 45-60 years in good health and CMV-seronegative. Both conserved end residues are part of each CDR3. D genes are given only for firm matches. Not all rows give a size; the values are once, few, many and, for expanded clones, a class.

TRBJ1-4	TRBV27	13	.	.	CASSLQGMEKLFF	TGTGCCAGCAGTTTGCAGGGTATGGAAAAACTGTTTTTT
TRBJ2-7	TRBV6-5	14	.	.	CASSYARGTYEQYF	TGTGCCAGCAGCTACGCCAGGGGTACCTACGAGCAGTACTTC
TRBJ1-5	TRBV7-8	15	.	.	CASSSDSPSNQPQHF	TGTGCCAGCAGCAGCGACAGTCCTAGCAATCAGCCCCAGCATTTT
TRBJ2-3	TRBV5-1	16	few	.	CASSQGHSTGTDTQYF	TGCGCCAGCAGCCAGGGACACTCAACCGGCACAGATACGCAGTATTTT
TRBJ2-7	TRBV7-2	19	.	TRBD2	CASSPGLAGVYPSSYEQYF	TGTGCCAGCAGCCCGGGACTAGCGGGGGTTTACCCGAGCTCCTACGAGCAGTACTTC
TRBJ2-7	TRBV28	14	once	.	CASSLPAVSYEQYF	TGTGCCAGCAGTTTACCAGCGGTCTCCTACGAGCAGTACTTC
TRBJ2-2	TRBV11-2	16	.	.	CASSFYRTVGTGELFF	TGTGCCAGCAGCTTCTATAGGACAGTGGGCACCGGGGAGCTGTTTTTT
TRBJ1-3	TRBV28	16	.	.	CASSLEIFSSGNTIYF	TGTGCCAGCAGTTTAGAGATTTTTAGCTCTGGAAACACCATATATTTT
TRBJ2-5	TRBV4-2	14	.	.	CASSRSLGEETQYF	TGTGCCAGCAGCCGAAGCCTCGGGGAAGAGACCCAGTACTTC
TRBJ2-2	TRBV10-3	15	.	TRBD1	CAISARGPNTGELFF	TGTGCCATCAGTGCGAGGGGGCCAAACACCGGGGAGCTGTTTTTT
TRBJ2-4	TRBV19	12	.	.	CASSIPPNIQYF	TGTGCCAGTAGTATCCCTCCAAACATTCAGTACTTC
TRBJ1-1	TRBV29-1	13	.	.	CSALGRLNTEAFF	TGCAGCGCCCTGGGGCGGCTGAACACTGAAGCTTTCTTT
TRBJ1-1	TRBV6-1	15	.	TRBD1	CASSEYGTANTEAFF	TGTGCCAGCAGTGAATATGGGACAGCCAACACTGAAGCTTTCTTT
TRBJ1-1	TRBV7-3	11	once	.	CASREGTEAFF	TGTGCCAGCAGAGAGGGCACTGAAGCTTTCTTT
TRBJ1-4	TRBV7-2	15	.	.	CASSLGRVTNEKLFF	TGTGCCAGCAGCTTAGGCAGGGTAACTAATGAAAAACTGTTTTTT
TRBJ1-5	TRBV21-1	15	.	.	CASSNRRQPNQPQHF	TGTGCCAGCAGCAATAGACGACAGCCGAATCAGCCCCAGCATTTT
TRBJ2-1	TRBV7-3	16	.	.	CASSLFSREVPGEQFF	TGTGCCAGCAGCTTATTTTCCCGCGAGGTCCCGGGTGAGCAGTTCTTC
TRBJ1-2	TRBV19	12	.	.	CASIGRALGYTF	TGTGCCAGTATTGGGAGGGCCCTCGGCTACACCTTC
TRBJ1-2	TRBV7-9	13	few	.	CASSLAGADGYTF	TGTGCCAGCAGCTTAGCGGGGGCCGATGGCTACACCTTC
TRBJ1-5	TRBV19	13	.	.	CASSVGTPQPQHF	TGTGCCAGTAGTGTCGGGACTCCCCAGCCCCAGCATTTT
TRBJ1-2	TRBV6-5	14	.	TRBD1	CASSYSTGGYGYTF	TGTGCCAGCAGTTATTCGACAGGGGGTTATGGCTACACCTTC
TRBJ2-7	TRBV7-2	15	few	.	CASSLGSQGPSKQYF	TGTGCCAGCAGCTTAGGGTCTCAGGGGCCCTCAAAGCAGTACTTC
TRBJ1-4	TRBV7-2	14	.	TRBD1	CASTDRGRDEKLFF	TGTGCCAGCACCGATAGGGGGCGGGACGAAAAACTGTTTTTT
TRBJ1-4	TRBV6-6	14	.	TRBD1	CASSLGQGGEKLFF	TGTGCCAGCAGCCTGGGACAGGGGGGGGAAAAACTGTTTTTT
TRBJ2-5	TRBV27	15	.	TRBD2	CASARGSGRKETQYF	TGTGCCAGCGCCCGGGGTAGCGGGAGAAAAGAGACCCAGTACTTC
TRBJ2-3	TRBV7-2	14	.	TRBD2	CASSPSGGAWTQYF	TGTGCCAGCAGCCCTAGCGGGGGGGCATGGACGCAGTATTTT
TRBJ2-1	TRBV19	16	.	.	CASSIFRGARDNEQFF	TGTGCCAGTAGTATATTTCGGGGGGCAAGGGACAATGAGCAGTTCTTC